Listed below are T cell receptor beta chains from one sample, sequenced in a study of tumor and adjacent non-tumor tissue in lung cancer. TCRdb reprocessed the multiplex PCR reads via MiXCR and lists one record per CDR3 protein. The sample consists of under 150,000 distinct CDR3 sequences, around two thirds of them appearing once. Material: lung tumor tissue. These receptors all stem from a man aged 55 to 70 with small cell lung cancer. CDR3s leave out the opening cysteine and the closing phenylalanine or tryptophan.

V | CDR3
TRBV12-3/TRBV12-4 | ASMIRVGIEAF
TRBV10-1 | ASSYDGFEQF
TRBV20-1 | SVGEYRTRNTWELF
TRBV11-2 | ASSLKTEAL
TRBV29-1 | SVEDLTRAGETQY
TRBV25-1 | ATSEVGGLKNIQY
TRBV11-2 | ASTQFGVTYNEQL
TRBV10-2 | ASIPGQNYGYT
TRBV7-8 | ASSPLALSGTNVLT
TRBV11-3 | ASRSASNRFGSQY
TRBV20-1 | SARVLNTIY
TRBV12-3/TRBV12-4 | ASRIDGRSGNTIY
TRBV29-1 | SDAWGLGGPDTQY
TRBV5-1 | ASSLYPSNYGYT
TRBV12-3/TRBV12-4 | ASSHRLAGGPGTDTQY
TRBV11-2 | TSSSYRGAVKETQY